These 9 T cell receptor beta chains were all obtained from the same sample, sequenced in a study of vaccination effects on CD4 cells after COVID-19. Clones were read by immunoSEQ multiplex PCR, and TCRdb kept only the in-frame ones, dropping some. The profile covers 42,000 or so clones, with 60% to 75% appearing a single time and more than 30% taken by the ten largest. What these receptors recognize is not known. After expansion with viral peptide pools in the ViraFEST assay, antigen-specific CD4+ T cells were sequenced. Scientists isolated CD4+ T cells after a roughly ten-day culture period ended. The person had PCR-confirmed SARS-CoV-2 infection between March and December 2020. Sequencing was performed on CD4+ T cells from PBMCs cultured with a peptide pool, taken before COVID-19 vaccination. These receptors all come from a human donor who had a prior SARS-CoV-2 infection.

This clone was detected a few times. Written as DNA, the CDR3 is TGTGCCAGCAGCCAATCTTGGGGCGATTCACCCCTCCACTTT. Translated: CASSQSWGDSPLHF. The rearrangement links TRBV16 to TRBJ1-6, with D possibly TRBD1 on 5 matching bases. V was pared by 0 bases and J by 8 bases, with 8 bases between. The germline CDR1 and CDR2 sequences are KGHSY and FQNENV. There are 14 residues in the CDR3. Filled out from reference TRBV16 and TRBJ1-6, the complete variable domain reads GEEVAQTPKHLVRGEGQKAKLYCAPIKGHSYVFWYQQVLKNEFKFLISFQNENVFDETGMPKERFSAKCLPNSPCSLEIQATKLEDSAVYFCASSQSWGDSPLHFGNGTRLTVT.

This clone is judged large (0.1 to 1%). The rearrangement links TRBV4-2 to TRBJ2-1, with 10 bases fitting TRBD2. This CDR3 region has 15 residues. CDR1 is LGHNA and CDR2 is YNFKEQ in the germline V gene. The ends lost 4 bases at V and 5 bases at J; junction bases unmatched: 5. The CDR3 DNA reads TGTGCCAGCAGCCCCGGGCTAGCGGGGGACAATGAGCAGTTCTTC. It translates to CASSPGLAGDNEQFF.

This rearrangement joins TRBV7-8 to TRBJ1-3, with unresolved D. V shed 0 bases and J shed 0 bases, with 3 bases lying between them. CDR3 size: 14 residues. In germline, CDR1 is SGHVS, CDR2 FQNEAQ. CDR3 sequence: CASSLAGSGNTIYF. CDR3 in DNA: TGTGCCAGCAGCTTAGCGGGCTCTGGAAACACCATATATTTT.

The rearrangement links TRBV4-2 to TRBJ2-2; 8 bases are a match to TRBD2. After removal of 3 bases from V and 6 bases from J, the junction contained 3 bases not matched to a gene. CDR1 and CDR2 from the germline V gene are LGHNA and YNFKEQ. The length of the CDR3 is 14 residues. Written as DNA, the CDR3 is TGTGCCAGCAGCCACCCACTAGCGGCCGGGGAGCTGTTTTTT. Protein sequence: CASSHPLAAGELFF.

The chain couples TRBV7-3 to TRBJ2-3, with TRBD2 matching 9 bases. V was clipped by 2 bases and J by 0 bases; unmatched bases: 12. The CDR3 spans 19 residues. CDR1 is SGHTA and CDR2 is FQGTGA in the germline V gene. CDR3 amino acids: CASSLGGGLAWTSTDTQYF. The CDR3 DNA reads TGTGCCAGCAGCTTAGGGGGCGGACTAGCGTGGACTAGCACAGATACGCAGTATTTT.

V and J are TRBV7-9 and TRBJ2-6; 8 positions match TRBD2. V shed 7 bases and J 0 bases; nucleotides not matched to a gene: 8. The CDR3 runs 17 residues. CDR1 and CDR2 from the germline V gene are SEHNR and FQNEAQ (reference sequence). CDR3 nucleotides: TGTGCCAGCAACGCGGGGGGAGGGGCCTCTGGGGCCAACGTCCTGACTTTC. Translating gives CASNAGGGASGANVLTF.

In nucleotides, the CDR3 is TGTGCCAGCTTAGGATCGGGTGAAAAACTGTTTTTT. Protein: CASLGSGEKLFF. The V gene is TRBV2, the J gene TRBJ1-4; D not certain. Germline V gene data show CDR1 as SNHLY and CDR2 as FYNNEI. The CDR3 runs to 12 residues. Trimming took off 8 bases at V and 7 bases at J, with 11 bases between the two ends.

The rearrangement joins TRBV9 to TRBJ2-3; D uncertain. CDR3 length equals 14 residues. The V and J ends lost 1 base and 3 bases respectively, with 9 bases between them. The germline gives CDR1 SGDLS, CDR2 YYNGEE. The CDR3 DNA reads as TGTGCCAGCAGCGTACTAGATCGTACAGATACGCAGTATTTT. The encoded protein is CASSVLDRTDTQYF.

The chain employs TRBV5-1 and TRBJ1-6; D is perhaps TRBD1 (6 bases). CDR3 length equals 16 residues. The germline CDR1 and CDR2 sequences are SGHRS and YFSETQ. Trimming pared 0 bases from V and 5 bases from J, leaving 12 bases between. The CDR3 DNA sequence: TGCGCCAGCAGCTTGGCCCCAGGGGCGGATAATTCACCCCTCCACTTT. This sequence encodes CASSLAPGADNSPLHF.